This T cell receptor (beta chain) was profiled in a study of cytomegalovirus exposure and HLA in healthy donors. The PCR contained 60 Vbeta and 13 Jbeta primers. Produced via immunoSEQ multiplex PCR; TCRdb's table is partial and in-frame only. This sample has some 150,000 clones, with approximately 79% found just once. Regarding this clone: Its antigen is not known.

The study, taken as a whole, reports: Most observed TCR sequences were rare, whereas some public TCRs were detected in many donors. In an earlier analysis, about 90% or about 30%: the productive usage of most TCR beta V segments.

V was trimmed by 4 bases and J by 4 bases, leaving 13 bases between them. The CDR3 extends over 14 amino acids. Germline V gene data show CDR1 as KGHSH and CDR2 as LQKENI. Sequencing was performed on PBMCs. The chain recombines TRBV18 with TRBJ1-2; maybe TRBD1 (6 bases). The TCR was taken from a man in his 60s in good health and CMV-seronegative. The CDR3 here is CASSRSGDLYGYTF. The CDR3 bases are TGTGCCAGCTCACGGTCAGGGGATCTCTATGGCTACACCTTC.